This TCR beta chain was found in a study of human T cells and chemical hapten exposure. Study in general: Recorded diagnoses among the mostly female patients were alopecia areata, totalis or universalis. Study-level findings and limits: Higher patch test scores went with higher counts of PT1 expanded TCRs.

CDR1 is SGHTA and CDR2 is FQGNSA in the germline V gene. V lost 2 bases, J lost 0 bases, and 8 bases lay in between. This CDR3 has 15 amino acids. TCRdb re-called the RACE reads through MiXCR, storing one row per CDR3 protein. Altogether approximately 160,000 distinct CDR3 sequences are present, around 30% being singletons, with the ten largest covering roughly 2%. The time point is: patch test 3, about 24 weeks after DPC sensitization. Sample treatment: therapeutic diphenylcyclopropenone sensitization with weekly scalp DPC. Points on this clonotype: Its specificity is not known.

This TCR was recovered from a woman aged 18-29 years with alopecia areata. Some clones in this sample may be carry-over from other donors' samples. The rearrangement joins TRBV7-2 to TRBJ1-5; D is unclear. Material: whole blood, obtained in connection with sensitization to the hapten diphenylcyclopropenone (DPC). CDR3 region: CASSLTRLSNQPQHF. The CDR3 nucleotides are TGTGCCAGCAGCTTAACTCGTCTTAGCAATCAGCCCCAGCATTTT.